A selection of T cell receptor beta chains follows, all from one sample in a study of identifying expanded T cells in peripheral blood. Assay: immunoSEQ multiplex PCR; the TCRdb copy retains only in-frame clones and omits some. The table records 83,000 or so clones, about nine tenths of them present only once. Sequencing was performed on blood. All receptors come from a person aged 18-70 years in good health. Each CDR3 is given with its conserved first and last residue. The order of the fields is J gene, V gene, D gene, clone size, CDR3 DNA, CDR3 protein. A D gene is named only where the DNA matches it firmly. The size field is filled for only some rows; it gives once, few, many or a size class.

j_call: TRBJ1-1; v_call: TRBV5-1; d_call: .; clone_size: .; cdr3_nt: TGCGCCAGCAGCTTGGGCAGGGCTACTGAAGCTTTCTTT; cdr3_aa: CASSLGRATEAFF
j_call: TRBJ2-1; v_call: TRBV27; d_call: .; clone_size: .; cdr3_nt: TGTGCCAGCAGTTTCGCACTGAGCTCCTACAATGAGCAGTTCTTC; cdr3_aa: CASSFALSSYNEQFF
j_call: TRBJ2-1; v_call: TRBV13; d_call: TRBD2; clone_size: .; cdr3_nt: TGTGCCAGCAGCGCCTATAGCGGGGGGCTCTTTAATGAGCAGTTCTTC; cdr3_aa: CASSAYSGGLFNEQFF
j_call: TRBJ1-2; v_call: TRBV6-5; d_call: TRBD1; clone_size: .; cdr3_nt: TGTGCCAGCACCCGAGACAGGGGAGGAGGCTACACCTTC; cdr3_aa: CASTRDRGGGYTF
j_call: TRBJ2-7; v_call: TRBV6-5; d_call: TRBD2; clone_size: .; cdr3_nt: TGTGCCAGCAGTTACGGGACTAGCGGGTACGAGCAGTACTTC; cdr3_aa: CASSYGTSGYEQYF
j_call: TRBJ2-7; v_call: TRBV7-3; d_call: .; clone_size: .; cdr3_nt: TGTGCCAGCAGCTTAGGGGGAAACGCCTACGAGCAGTACTTC; cdr3_aa: CASSLGGNAYEQYF
j_call: TRBJ2-3; v_call: TRBV5-4; d_call: TRBD2; clone_size: .; cdr3_nt: TGTGCCAGCACGGGGGGGGGAGATACGCAGTATTTT; cdr3_aa: CASTGGGDTQYF
j_call: TRBJ2-1; v_call: TRBV10-3; d_call: .; clone_size: .; cdr3_nt: TGTGCCATCAGTGATAACAGCTACAATGAGCAGTTCTTC; cdr3_aa: CAISDNSYNEQFF
j_call: TRBJ1-1; v_call: TRBV5-4; d_call: .; clone_size: .; cdr3_nt: TGTGCCAGCACCTCAGGAGGTTACACTGAAGCTTTCTTT; cdr3_aa: CASTSGGYTEAFF
j_call: TRBJ1-5; v_call: TRBV2; d_call: TRBD1; clone_size: .; cdr3_nt: TGTGCCAGCAGAGAGGACAGGGGCTACAATCAGCCCCAGCATTTT; cdr3_aa: CASREDRGYNQPQHF
j_call: TRBJ2-7; v_call: TRBV5-1; d_call: .; clone_size: .; cdr3_nt: TGCGCCAGCAGCTTGGATGAACAACCGACCTACGAGCAGTACTTC; cdr3_aa: CASSLDEQPTYEQYF
j_call: TRBJ2-5; v_call: TRBV6-5; d_call: .; clone_size: .; cdr3_nt: TGTGCCAGCACCCATGGGGTACGGGGCCAAGAGACCCAGTACTTC; cdr3_aa: CASTHGVRGQETQYF
j_call: TRBJ1-5; v_call: TRBV19; d_call: .; clone_size: .; cdr3_nt: TGTGCCAGTAGTATGGCGACAGGACCAAATCAGCCCCAGCATTTT; cdr3_aa: CASSMATGPNQPQHF
j_call: TRBJ2-2; v_call: TRBV6-4; d_call: .; clone_size: once; cdr3_nt: TGTGCCAGCAGTGACAACCGGGCCTCGAACACCGGGGAGCTGTTTTTT; cdr3_aa: CASSDNRASNTGELFF
j_call: TRBJ1-5; v_call: TRBV6-5; d_call: .; clone_size: .; cdr3_nt: TGTGCCAGCAGTTACGGGTGGAATCAGCCCCAGCATTTT; cdr3_aa: CASSYGWNQPQHF
j_call: TRBJ2-2; v_call: TRBV19; d_call: TRBD1; clone_size: .; cdr3_nt: TGTGCCAGTAGTAAGCGGACAGGGATCGGCACCGGGGAGCTGTTTTTT; cdr3_aa: CASSKRTGIGTGELFF
j_call: TRBJ1-6; v_call: TRBV4-1; d_call: .; clone_size: .; cdr3_nt: TGCGCCAGCAGCCAAGAAATCCAGATACGGAGCTCCTATAATTCACCCCTCCACTTT; cdr3_aa: CASSQEIQIRSSYNSPLHF
j_call: TRBJ2-1; v_call: TRBV4-1; d_call: TRBD1; clone_size: .; cdr3_nt: TGCGCCAGCAGCCGCACGGGGACAGGGGGCATGGATGAGCAGTTCTTC; cdr3_aa: CASSRTGTGGMDEQFF
j_call: TRBJ2-1; v_call: TRBV6-1; d_call: .; clone_size: .; cdr3_nt: TGTGCCAGCATGCCCCTTCTGACAGGATTCGAGCAGTTCTTC; cdr3_aa: CASMPLLTGFEQFF
j_call: TRBJ2-1; v_call: TRBV13; d_call: .; clone_size: .; cdr3_nt: TGTGCCAGCAGCTTAGGTGGCAGGGGTTCCTACAATGAGCAGTTCTTC; cdr3_aa: CASSLGGRGSYNEQFF
j_call: TRBJ2-3; v_call: TRBV19; d_call: .; clone_size: .; cdr3_nt: TGTGCCAGTAGTATGGAGACAGATACGCAGTATTTT; cdr3_aa: CASSMETDTQYF
j_call: TRBJ2-1; v_call: TRBV2; d_call: .; clone_size: .; cdr3_nt: TGTGCCAGCAGTAGGCAGGGAAGGAATGAGCAGTTCTTC; cdr3_aa: CASSRQGRNEQFF
j_call: TRBJ2-5; v_call: TRBV7-2; d_call: TRBD2; clone_size: once; cdr3_nt: TGTGCCAGCAGCTTAGTATTGCTAGCGGGGGGGCGACGAGGGGAGACCCAGTACTTC; cdr3_aa: CASSLVLLAGGRRGETQYF
j_call: TRBJ2-3; v_call: TRBV19; d_call: .; clone_size: .; cdr3_nt: TGTGCCAGTAGTATGGTTTTCGGGGGCGACCCAGATACGCAGTATTTT; cdr3_aa: CASSMVFGGDPDTQYF
j_call: TRBJ1-2; v_call: TRBV19; d_call: .; clone_size: few; cdr3_nt: TGTGCCAGTAGTACACAACACAAGGGGACCTATGGCTACACCTTC; cdr3_aa: CASSTQHKGTYGYTF
j_call: TRBJ1-2; v_call: TRBV30; d_call: .; clone_size: .; cdr3_nt: TGTGCCTGGAGTGTTAGGCAGGGGTTTGGCTACACCTTC; cdr3_aa: CAWSVRQGFGYTF
j_call: TRBJ1-6; v_call: TRBV10-3; d_call: .; clone_size: .; cdr3_nt: TGTGCCATCAGTGAGTCGTCAGGGAATAATTCACCCCTCCACTTT; cdr3_aa: CAISESSGNNSPLHF
j_call: TRBJ2-3; v_call: TRBV2; d_call: .; clone_size: .; cdr3_nt: TGTGCCAGCAGCCCGGCCGCAGATACGCAGTATTTT; cdr3_aa: CASSPAADTQYF
j_call: TRBJ2-1; v_call: TRBV30; d_call: TRBD1; clone_size: .; cdr3_nt: TGTGCCTGGAGCCTCAGGGGGCCCGATGAGCAGTTCTTC; cdr3_aa: CAWSLRGPDEQFF
j_call: TRBJ2-3; v_call: TRBV2; d_call: .; clone_size: .; cdr3_nt: TGTGCCAGCAGGAGGGGTATAATAGGAGCAAGAGATACGCAGTATTTT; cdr3_aa: CASRRGIIGARDTQYF
j_call: TRBJ1-4; v_call: TRBV6-1; d_call: .; clone_size: .; cdr3_nt: TGTGCCAGCAGTGAGTACTGGCTGGGCTCGGGATCTGGTGAAAAACTGTTTTTT; cdr3_aa: CASSEYWLGSGSGEKLFF
j_call: TRBJ1-4; v_call: TRBV6-5; d_call: .; clone_size: .; cdr3_nt: TGTGCCAGCAGTTACTCCGGCAGTGAAAAACTGTTTTTT; cdr3_aa: CASSYSGSEKLFF
j_call: TRBJ2-2; v_call: TRBV9; d_call: TRBD2; clone_size: .; cdr3_nt: TGTGCCAGCAGCCAAGGGACTAGCGGGAGTAGGACCGGGGAGCTGTTTTTT; cdr3_aa: CASSQGTSGSRTGELFF
j_call: TRBJ2-1; v_call: TRBV15; d_call: .; clone_size: .; cdr3_nt: TGTGCCACCAGCAATGACTACCGCAATGAGCAGTTCTTC; cdr3_aa: CATSNDYRNEQFF
j_call: TRBJ2-1; v_call: TRBV6-4; d_call: TRBD2; clone_size: .; cdr3_nt: TGTGCCAGCAGTCGCGGGAGTTCAGATGAGCAGTTCTTC; cdr3_aa: CASSRGSSDEQFF
j_call: TRBJ1-5; v_call: TRBV6-1; d_call: .; clone_size: .; cdr3_nt: TGTGCCAGCAGCCGGACGGGATATAGCAATCAGCCCCAGCATTTT; cdr3_aa: CASSRTGYSNQPQHF
j_call: TRBJ1-3; v_call: TRBV30; d_call: .; clone_size: .; cdr3_nt: TGTGCCTGGAGACCCCTGCCCGGCTCTGGAAACACCATATATTTT; cdr3_aa: CAWRPLPGSGNTIYF
j_call: TRBJ2-1; v_call: TRBV11-2; d_call: TRBD2; clone_size: .; cdr3_nt: TGTGCCAGCAGCTTAGCCGCGACTAGCTTGCATGAGCAGTTCTTC; cdr3_aa: CASSLAATSLHEQFF
j_call: TRBJ2-3; v_call: TRBV2; d_call: .; clone_size: .; cdr3_nt: TGTGCCAGCACTGGGCGGGTGAGCACAGATACGCAGTATTTT; cdr3_aa: CASTGRVSTDTQYF
j_call: TRBJ2-5; v_call: TRBV6-6; d_call: .; clone_size: .; cdr3_nt: TGTGCCAGCAGTCCTAAGGAGACCCAGTACTTC; cdr3_aa: CASSPKETQYF
j_call: TRBJ1-6; v_call: TRBV6-1; d_call: TRBD1; clone_size: few; cdr3_nt: TGTGCCAGCAGTGTGAGGGGACAGTATGGTTCACCCCTCCACTTT; cdr3_aa: CASSVRGQYGSPLHF
j_call: TRBJ2-3; v_call: TRBV5-5; d_call: .; clone_size: .; cdr3_nt: TGTGCCAGCAGCCCATTCGCTGGGGGAAGGCAGTATTTT; cdr3_aa: CASSPFAGGRQYF
j_call: TRBJ2-1; v_call: TRBV4-1; d_call: TRBD2; clone_size: .; cdr3_nt: TGCGCCAGCAGCCAAGCCAAACTAGCGGGGAACAATGAGCAGTTCTTC; cdr3_aa: CASSQAKLAGNNEQFF
j_call: TRBJ1-3; v_call: TRBV7-9; d_call: .; clone_size: few; cdr3_nt: TGTGCCAGCAGCCCTAGGGAGGCTGGAAACACCATATATTTT; cdr3_aa: CASSPREAGNTIYF
j_call: TRBJ1-6; v_call: TRBV5-6; d_call: .; clone_size: .; cdr3_nt: TGTGCCAGCAGCCGTCGTATGGGGGCGGGCAATTCACCCCTCCACTTT; cdr3_aa: CASSRRMGAGNSPLHF
j_call: TRBJ2-4; v_call: TRBV7-9; d_call: .; clone_size: .; cdr3_nt: TGTGCCAGCAGCTCCCCGCCTGTTGAGAACATTCAGTACTTC; cdr3_aa: CASSSPPVENIQYF
j_call: TRBJ2-7; v_call: TRBV21-1; d_call: .; clone_size: .; cdr3_nt: TGTGCCAGCAGCAAATCTCTGTATCTCACGGGGGAGTCTTCCTACGAGCAGTACTTC; cdr3_aa: CASSKSLYLTGESSYEQYF